These 19 T cell receptor beta chains were sequenced from one sample in a study of blood T cell repertoires in COVID-19. TCRdb's table, derived via immunoSEQ multiplex PCR, lists solely in-frame clones and lacks some. The sample includes roughly 330,000 clones, about 85% of them seen just once. Sequenced sample: PBMCs or T cells enriched from blood (not recorded which). The receptors here all came from a woman in her twenties or thirties who had recovered from COVID-19.

The chain combines TRBV7-2 with TRBJ1-5, with a possible D match to TRBD1 (6 bases). This CDR3 is 14 amino acids long. V lost 5 bases and J 2 bases, leaving 10 bases between the germline ends. CDR1 and CDR2 (germline): SGHTA, FQGNSA. CDR3 bases: TGTGCCAGCAGCCCCGGACAGCGCAATCAGCCCCAGCATTTT. This gives the protein CASSPGQRNQPQHF.

The V and J genes are TRBV9 and TRBJ1-1; D may be TRBD1 (5 bases). The CDR3 loop spans 15 amino acids. Germline CDR1 reads SGDLS; CDR2 reads YYNGEE. The germline V and J ends were trimmed by 5 bases and 0 bases, with 14 bases remaining between them. The CDR3 loop reads CASRTGGGVNTEAFF. The CDR3 DNA reads TGTGCCAGCAGGACCGGTGGGGGGGTGAACACTGAAGCTTTCTTT.

This chain links TRBV3-1 (or the pseudogene TRBV3-2) with TRBJ1-2; D gene ambiguous. Germline-derived CDR1 and CDR2 are LGHDT and YNNKEL (reference sequence). V was clipped by 4 bases and J by 4 bases, with 7 bases between them. This CDR3 contains 12 residues. CDR3 residues: CASSRLPYGYTF. The CDR3 DNA is TGTGCCAGCAGCCGTCTTCCCTATGGCTACACCTTC.

V is TRBV30 and J is TRBJ1-2; 8 bases map to TRBD1. The CDR3 sequence is 16 residues long. The germline CDR1 and CDR2 sequences are GTSNPN and SVGIG (reference sequence). V gave up 0 bases and J gave up 5 bases; unmatched junction bases: 11. This CDR3 reads CAWSVTPGQGPYGYTF. CDR3 DNA sequence: TGTGCCTGGAGTGTCACCCCTGGACAGGGCCCATATGGCTACACCTTC.

V and J are TRBV20-1 and TRBJ1-1, with D perhaps TRBD1 (6 bases). This CDR3 is built from 10 residues. V was clipped by 7 bases and J by 4 bases, with 7 bases between them. Per the germline V gene, CDR1 is DFQATT and CDR2 is SNEGSKA (reference sequence). DNA of the CDR3: TGCAGTGTCAGGGGCACTGAAGCTTTCTTT. Translating gives CSVRGTEAFF.

The V call is TRBV10-3, the J call TRBJ2-5; TRBD2 is a possible D gene (6 bases). The CDR3 consists of 12 residues. From germline, CDR1 is ENHRY and CDR2 SYGVKD. Trimming removed 3 bases from V and 4 bases from J, with 6 bases in between. The CDR3 DNA reads TGTGCCATCAGTGATAGCGGAGAGACCCAGTACTTC. Encoded protein: CAISDSGETQYF.

This chain uses TRBV6-5 with TRBJ2-2, with D hard to call. Trimming left V 6 bases short and J 6 bases short, with 11 bases between. The CDR3 spans 13 residues. Germline V lookup: CDR1 MNHEY, CDR2 SVGAGI. CDR3 residues: CASSPPTSGELFF. The CDR3 DNA is TGTGCCAGCAGCCCACCTACTTCCGGGGAGCTGTTTTTT.

The V gene is TRBV7-9, the J gene TRBJ1-1, with D possibly matching TRBD1 (5 bases). This CDR3 region has 14 residues. Between the trimmed V and J ends, which lost 2 bases and 7 bases, there was a span of 14 bases. CDR1 SEHNR and CDR2 FQNEAQ come from the germline V gene (reference sequence). CDR3 sequence reads: CASSLTAIGGEAFF. DNA of the CDR3: TGTGCCAGCAGCTTAACGGCCATCGGGGGTGAAGCTTTCTTT.

As concerns this clone: Its ends do not fully match the called genes, so a read error is possible. The chain carries TRBV2 and TRBJ1-2; D is perhaps TRBD1 (6 bases). This CDR3 has 10 amino acids. Germline assignment: CDR1 SNHLY and CDR2 FYNNEI. CDR3 sequence reads: CASSVDRFLF. Written as DNA, the CDR3 is TGTGCCAGCAGTGTGGACAGATTCTTATTC.

V usage is TRBV5-6 and J usage is TRBJ2-3; 7 nucleotides align to TRBD2. Germline values: CDR1 SGHDT, CDR2 YYEEEE. J lost 1 base, V lost 4 bases, and 6 bases had no gene match. This CDR3 region has 15 residues. DNA for the CDR3: TGTGCCAGCAGCATTGGGGGGGGAGGCACAGATACGCAGTATTTT. Translation gives CASSIGGGGTDTQYF.

The table lists this clone with a count of one. The rearrangement links TRBV27 to TRBJ2-5; D remains ambiguous. V was pared by 0 bases and J by 2 bases, with 4 bases between. CDR3 size: 13 residues. Germline CDR1 MNHEY, CDR2 SMNVEV (reference sequence). CDR3 coding DNA: TGTGCCAGCAGTTTATCCCCACAAGAGACCCAGTACTTC. Protein sequence: CASSLSPQETQYF.

The chain recombines TRBV2 with TRBJ1-1; tentative D call: TRBD1 (5 bases). From germline, CDR1 is SNHLY and CDR2 FYNNEI. Trimming cost V 7 bases and J 5 bases, with 11 bases left between them. The CDR3 spans 12 residues. The chain's CDR3 is CASNPGGTEAFF. CDR3 bases: TGTGCCAGCAACCCCGGGGGGACTGAAGCTTTCTTT.

The chain combines TRBV6-4 with TRBJ2-7; D could derive from TRBD1 or TRBD2 (9 bases each). The CDR3 is 20 amino acids. V was cut by 6 bases and J by 0 bases, with 30 bases left in between. The germline V gene encodes CDR1 MRHNA and CDR2 SNTAGT. CDR3 nucleotide sequence: TGTGCCAGCAGGCCCGGGACAGGGAAGGAGAGCGGGGGGTACTCCTACGAGCAGTACTTC. It is translated as CASRPGTGKESGGYSYEQYF.

The genes are TRBV19 and TRBJ1-2, with TRBD1 identical over 9 bases. The CDR3 is 13 amino acids. Trimming took 11 bases from V and 4 from J; bases not matched to a gene: 8. Germline CDR1 reads LNHDA; CDR2 reads SQIVND (reference sequence). The chain's CDR3 is CAGHPGQGYGYTF. The CDR3 bases are TGTGCCGGTCACCCGGGACAGGGCTATGGCTACACCTTC.

The chain couples TRBV6-5 to TRBJ1-5; D perhaps matches TRBD1 (5 bases). V lost 0 bases and J 5 bases, leaving 11 bases between the germline ends. This CDR3 has 15 residues. The germline V gene has CDR1 MNHEY and CDR2 SVGAGI. For the CDR3, the DNA is TGTGCCAGCAGTTACTCGGGATGGGGCCATCAGCCCCAGCATTTT. Its protein is CASSYSGWGHQPQHF.

The CDR3 reads CASSYPPWTSGPYEQYF. In DNA form, the CDR3 reads TGTGCCAGCAGTTACCCCCCTTGGACTAGCGGTCCCTACGAGCAGTACTTC. The chain is built from TRBV6-2 or TRBV6-3 and TRBJ2-7; 10 bases fit TRBD2. V was pared by 2 bases and J by 2 bases, with 9 bases of the junction left unmatched. This CDR3 is 17 amino acids long. The germline gives CDR1 MNHEY, CDR2 SVGEGT.

This clone was seen only once. The chain employs TRBV10-3 and TRBJ1-6; D is unclear. The germline V gene has CDR1 ENHRY and CDR2 SYGVKD. The CDR3 is made up of 15 amino acids. Trimming pared 3 bases from V and 0 bases from J, leaving 6 bases between. This CDR3 reads CAISDRSSYNSPLHF. The CDR3, as DNA: TGTGCCATCAGTGACAGAAGCTCCTATAATTCACCCCTCCACTTT.

This chain connects TRBV6-6 to TRBJ1-5; 7 bases match TRBD1. CDR1 and CDR2 from the germline V gene are MNHNY and SVGAGI (reference sequence). V was pared by 6 bases and J by 9 bases, with 14 bases of the junction left unmatched. The CDR3 loop spans 15 amino acids. The CDR3 is CASRDEWDSSRPQHF. The CDR3 coding sequence is TGTGCCAGCAGGGACGAGTGGGACAGCAGTAGGCCCCAGCATTTT.

The chain recombines TRBV15 with TRBJ1-5; the match to TRBD1 covers 10 bases. Germline V gene data show CDR1 as LNHNV and CDR2 as YYDKDF (reference sequence). V was clipped by 4 bases and J by 3 bases; unmatched bases: 6. The CDR3 runs 16 residues. The CDR3 is CATSTDRGRVNQPQHF. CDR3 coding DNA: TGTGCCACCAGCACGGACAGGGGGAGAGTCAATCAGCCCCAGCATTTT.